This T cell receptor beta chain was retrieved from a study of CD8 T cells in Susac syndrome. In the study overall: Blood was drawn from patients with Susac syndrome. At that point, they were therapy-naive, on corticosteroids, or on intravenous immunoglobulin alone. Study-wide points: The authors acknowledged that the study's TCR sequencing and HLA analysis involved relatively few individuals.

An input of about 0.5 to 1 ug of RNA was subjected to reverse transcription using random hexamers. Amplification of TCR beta CDR3 spanned 54 Vbeta and 13 Jbeta via immunoSEQ multiplex PCR. TCRdb re-called the immunoSEQ multiplex PCR reads through MiXCR, storing one row per CDR3 protein. The repertoire holds 100,000 to 150,000 distinct CDR3 sequences, with 96% as singletons. CDR1 is DFQATT, CDR2 SNEGSKA, per germline (reference sequence). The CDR3 is 16 amino acids. The junction had 5 bases not matched to a gene; V was cut back by 1 base and J by 4 bases. Each Susac syndrome patient had definite or probable disease by recently defined criteria. This clonotype was detected once. Its antigen is not known.

What was sequenced was CD4+ T cells from PBMCs. This receptor was taken from a human donor with Susac syndrome. The genes are TRBV20-1 and TRBJ2-7, with 15 nucleotides matching TRBD2. The DNA for the CDR3 is TGCAGTGCTAGAGGCGGACTAGCGGGAGGGCTGTACGAGCAGTACTTC. Amino acids: CSARGGLAGGLYEQYF.